The 16 T cell receptor beta chains listed next were all sequenced from one sample in a study of blood T cell repertoires in COVID-19. Only in-frame clones appear in the TCRdb table, and some are missing; sequencing was by immunoSEQ multiplex PCR. The sample lists a few hundred thousand clones; approximately 82% were seen once. The sequenced material came from peripheral blood. The receptors here all came from a woman aged 18-30 years with acute or convalescent COVID-19.

V is TRBV19 and J is TRBJ1-1; weak D call: TRBD1 (6 bases). V was shortened by 2 bases and J by 1 base, with 11 bases between the two germline ends. The CDR3 is 15 residues long. Germline V gene sequence: CDR1 LNHDA, CDR2 SQIVND (reference sequence). This CDR3 is CASSISGHGNTEAFF. In DNA form, the CDR3 reads TGTGCCAGTAGTATATCGGGACACGGGAACACTGAAGCTTTCTTT.

This clone was found once. V gene TRBV25-1 combines with J gene TRBJ2-4; maybe TRBD2 (5 bases). Germline V gives CDR1 MGHDK, CDR2 SYGVNS. The CDR3 totals 12 residues. The V gene lost 8 bases and the J gene lost 1 base, with 6 bases spanning the gap. CDR3 in DNA: TGTGCCAGCTCGGGGGCCAAAAACATTCAGTACTTC. This encodes CASSGAKNIQYF.

CDR3 bases: TGCGCCAGCAGCCAGTACAGGGCCGGCGGGGAGCTGTTTTTT. As protein: CASSQYRAGGELFF. This chain connects TRBV4-3 to TRBJ2-2; D perhaps matches TRBD1 (6 bases). The CDR3 sequence is 14 residues long. Germline V gene sequence: CDR1 LGHNA, CDR2 YSLEER. Between the trimmed V and J ends, which lost 3 bases and 7 bases, there was a span of 12 bases.

The sample holds a few counts of this clone. The V call is TRBV7-9, the J call TRBJ1-1; D unresolved. The CDR3 has 12 amino acids. V was pared by 2 bases and J by 2 bases, with 3 bases between. CDR1 is SEHNR, CDR2 FQNEAQ, per germline (reference sequence). The CDR3 DNA follows: TGTGCCAGCAGCTTACATAACACTGAAGCTTTCTTT. Residues: CASSLHNTEAFF.

This clone appeared once. The chain uses TRBV19 and TRBJ1-5; possible D gene TRBD1, 5 bases. V lost 7 bases to trimming and J lost 6 bases, with 19 bases between them. This CDR3 has 15 residues. Germline values: CDR1 LNHDA, CDR2 SQIVND (reference sequence). Here the CDR3 reads CASNGGDYEGQPQHF. The CDR3 DNA is TGTGCCAGTAATGGGGGGGACTACGAAGGTCAGCCCCAGCATTTT.

J is TRBJ1-2 and V is TRBV19, with 8 bases aligning to TRBD1. Germline lookup yields CDR1 LNHDA and CDR2 SQIVND (reference sequence). The CDR3 totals 16 residues. The V and J ends lost 1 base and 3 bases, in that order; junction bases with no gene match: 7. CDR3 region: CASSIGRDRTYYGYTF. As DNA, the CDR3 is TGTGCCAGTAGTATAGGTCGGGACAGGACATACTATGGCTACACCTTC. Together with reference TRBV19 and TRBJ1-2, the CDR3 gives the full variable domain: DGGITQSPKYLFRKEGQNVTLSCEQNLNHDAMYWYRQDPGQGLRLIYYSQIVNDFQKGDIAEGYSVSREKKESFPLTVTSAQKNPTAFYLCASSIGRDRTYYGYTFGSGTRLTVV.

The rearrangement uses TRBV6-6 and TRBJ2-5; possible D gene TRBD1, 5 bases. Trimming left V 3 bases short and J 3 bases short, with 11 bases between. Per germline, CDR1 MNHNY and CDR2 SVGAGI (reference sequence). The CDR3 runs to 14 residues. The CDR3 nucleotides read TGTGCCAGCAGTTATTGGGCAGGGAAAGAGACCCAGTACTTC. Its protein is CASSYWAGKETQYF.

The chain is built from TRBV7-2 and TRBJ1-3; 7 bases agree with TRBD1. Unmatched junction bases numbered 4, after V lost 1 base and J lost 4 bases. CDR1 and CDR2 (germline): SGHTA, FQGNSA. CDR3 length equals 15 residues. This chain's CDR3 is CASSLGGTAGNTIYF. The CDR3 DNA follows: TGTGCCAGCAGCTTAGGGGGGACAGCCGGAAACACCATATATTTT.

This clone occurred once. The J gene is TRBJ1-1, the V gene TRBV18; TRBD1 matches 9 bases. V was clipped by 4 bases and J by 1 base; unmatched bases: 7. CDR3 size: 16 residues. Germline V gene lookup returns CDR1 KGHSH and CDR2 LQKENI. The DNA of the CDR3 is TGTGCCAGCTCACGTACAGGGGGCGCGAGGAACACTGAAGCTTTCTTT. Translating it yields CASSRTGGARNTEAFF.

The chain joins TRBV7-2 to TRBJ1-1, with 8 bases identical to TRBD1. The CDR3 contains 14 residues. V lost 5 bases, J lost 4 bases, and 6 bases stayed unmatched. Germline-derived CDR1 and CDR2 are SGHTA and FQGNSA. CDR3 region: CASSIYTGGTEAFF. CDR3 sequence (DNA): TGTGCCAGCAGCATTTACACAGGGGGCACTGAAGCTTTCTTT.

The gene calls are TRBV18 and TRBJ2-3; 13 positions match TRBD2. V lost 4 bases and J lost 6; bases outside the gene matches: 7. The germline CDR1 and CDR2 sequences are KGHSH and LQKENI. The CDR3 has 16 residues. As DNA, the CDR3 is TGTGCCAGCTCACTCGCCGGGACTAGCGGGACGGATACGCAGTATTTT. Residues: CASSLAGTSGTDTQYF. Variable domain in full (rest from reference TRBV18 and TRBJ2-3): NAGVMQNPRHLVRRRGQEARLRCSPMKGHSHVYWYRQLPEEGLKFMVYLQKENIIDESGMPKERFSAEFPKEGPSILRIQQVVRGDSAAYFCASSLAGTSGTDTQYFGPGTRLTVL.

The V and J genes are TRBV5-6 and TRBJ2-2; 7 nucleotides agree with TRBD2. CDR1 and CDR2 (germline): SGHDT, YYEEEE. With 4 bases clipped from V and 0 bases from J, the junction kept 6 bases outside the gene matches. The CDR3 contains 16 residues. The CDR3 DNA reads as TGTGCCAGCAGCGAGGCTAGCGGTACGAACACCGGGGAGCTGTTTTTT. This encodes CASSEASGTNTGELFF.

The rearrangement uses TRBV6-5 and TRBJ1-1; D ambiguous. Trimming stripped 9 bases from V and 7 bases from J, with 12 bases between. The length of the CDR3 is 11 residues. CDR1 is MNHEY and CDR2 is SVGAGI in the germline V gene. The CDR3 region is CASRAGGEAFF. The DNA for the CDR3 is TGTGCCAGTCGTGCGGGAGGTGAAGCTTTCTTT.

The gene calls are TRBV7-9 and TRBJ1-2, with 7 bases that match TRBD1. Trimming at V came to 3 bases and at J to 4 bases, leaving 11 bases not matched to a gene. CDR3 length: 16 amino acids. Germline CDR1 is SEHNR and CDR2 is FQNEAQ (reference sequence). Here the CDR3 reads CASSLSGPGQLYGYTF. The CDR3 DNA follows: TGTGCCAGCAGCTTGTCGGGGCCGGGACAGCTCTATGGCTACACCTTC. The full variable domain, its missing parts supplied by reference TRBV7-9 and TRBJ1-2, is DTGVSQNPRHKITKRGQNVTFRCDPISEHNRLYWYRQTLGQGPEFLTYFQNEAQLEKSRLLSDRFSAERPKGSFSTLEIQRTEQGDSAMYLCASSLSGPGQLYGYTFGSGTRLTVV.

Comments on this clone: The sample carries other DNA sequences with the same CDR3. The chain has TRBV5-5 and TRBJ2-2; D possibly corresponds to TRBD1 (6 bases). Germline lookup yields CDR1 SGHKS and CDR2 YYEKEE (reference sequence). V was clipped by 3 bases and J by 6 bases, with 9 bases between them. The CDR3 extends over 13 amino acids. The CDR3 here is CASSSPGAGELFF. CDR3 coding DNA: TGTGCCAGCAGCTCCCCAGGGGCCGGGGAGCTGTTTTTT.

The V gene is TRBV2, the J gene TRBJ1-1, with D possibly being TRBD1 (6 bases). Germline CDR1 SNHLY, CDR2 FYNNEI. The ends were cut back, 4 bases at V and 8 bases at J, with 20 bases in the middle. The CDR3 length is 15 residues. The CDR3 loop reads CASSVSYNNRAEAFF. The CDR3, as DNA: TGTGCCAGCAGTGTAAGTTACAACAACAGGGCCGAAGCTTTCTTT.